The 14 T cell receptor beta chains given below trace back to one sample, sequenced in a study of control samples from healthy donors and cancer patients. The data were produced by immunoSEQ multiplex PCR, yet TCRdb's version contains in-frame clones alone and is incomplete. The sample yields about 51,000 clones, roughly nine tenths seen once. Sequencing was performed on PBMCs. All receptors come from a man aged 35-49 years with colorectal cancer.

The chain joins TRBV28 to TRBJ1-2; tentatively, D is TRBD1 (6 bases). Germline V CDR1 and CDR2: MDHEN, SYDVKM. With 3 bases removed from V and 3 bases from J, the gap between germline ends came to 11 bases. This CDR3 comprises 14 residues. The CDR3 reads CASSFQGGHYGYTF. The CDR3, as DNA: TGTGCCAGCAGTTTCCAAGGGGGTCACTATGGCTACACCTTC.

This clone appeared a single time. This rearrangement joins TRBV10-2 to TRBJ2-3; 7 bases align to TRBD2. J was trimmed by 2 bases and V by 4 bases; bases with no gene match: 3. CDR1 is WSHSY, CDR2 SAAADI, per germline. The CDR3 runs to 14 residues. CDR3 residues: CASSARGFTDTQYF. In nucleotides, the CDR3 is TGCGCCAGCAGTGCGCGGGGGTTCACAGATACGCAGTATTTT.

Only a few counts were recorded for this clone. The genes are TRBV30 and TRBJ1-2; the match to TRBD1 covers 10 bases. Trimming at V came to 6 bases and at J to 1 base, leaving 2 bases not matched to a gene. The CDR3 has 13 residues. Germline CDR1 and CDR2: GTSNPN and SVGIG (reference sequence). The CDR3 bases are TGTGCCTGCTGGGACAGGGGTAACTATGGCTACACCTTC. This gives the protein CACWDRGNYGYTF.

This clone occurred once. V is TRBV13 and J is TRBJ2-7, with D maybe TRBD2 (6 bases). Germline V gives CDR1 PRHDT, CDR2 FYEKMQ (reference sequence). The V end was cut by 5 bases, the J end by 4 bases, with 18 bases between. CDR3 length equals 15 residues. The CDR3 reads CASSRRVTGEYEQYF. As DNA, the CDR3 is TGTGCCAGCAGCCGCCGAGTTACGGGAGAATACGAGCAGTACTTC. The variable domain in full, completed from reference TRBV13 and TRBJ2-7, reads AAGVIQSPRHLIKEKRETATLKCYPIPRHDTVYWYQQGPGQDPQFLISFYEKMQSDKGSIPDRFSAQQFSDYHSELNMSSLELGDSALYFCASSRRVTGEYEQYFGPGTRLTVT.

The chain carries TRBV11-3 and TRBJ2-7; tentatively, D is TRBD1 or TRBD2 (5 bases each). The CDR3 runs 15 residues. Trimming removed 6 bases from V and 0 bases from J, with 15 bases in between. Looked up from germline, CDR1 is SGHNT and CDR2 is YENEEA. CDR3 sequence (DNA): TGTGCCAGCAGGAAGGGGCCGGGGACCTCCTACGAGCAGTACTTC. Translated, it gives CASRKGPGTSYEQYF. Using reference TRBV11-3 and TRBJ2-7 for the parts outside the CDR3, the full variable domain is EAGVVQSPRYKIIEKKQPVAFWCNPISGHNTLYWYLQNLGQGPELLIRYENEEAVDDSQLPKDRFSAERLKGVDSTLKIQPAELGDSAVYLCASRKGPGTSYEQYFGPGTRLTVT.

In DNA form, the CDR3 reads TGTGCCAGCAGCTTGGATAACACTGAAGCTTTCTTT. This gives the protein CASSLDNTEAFF. The chain has TRBV5-4 and TRBJ1-1; D unresolved. V lost 0 bases, J lost 2 bases, and 2 bases lay in between. Per the germline V gene, CDR1 is SGHNT and CDR2 is YYREEE (reference sequence). The CDR3 covers 12 residues. The full variable domain, completed using reference TRBV5-4 and TRBJ1-1, is ETGVTQSPTHLIKTRGQQVTLRCSSQSGHNTVSWYQQALGQGPQFIFQYYREEENGRGNFPPRFSGLQFPNYSSELNVNALELDDSALYLCASSLDNTEAFFGQGTRLTVV.

This sequence joins TRBV7-9 and TRBJ2-3; weak D call: TRBD1 (5 bases). This CDR3 spans 19 amino acids. Germline CDR1 reads SEHNR; CDR2 reads FQNEAQ (reference sequence). The V gene lost 2 bases and the J gene lost 0 bases, with 21 bases spanning the gap. In nucleotides, the CDR3 is TGTGCCAGCAGCTTACCGATCGCTGGGGCGGCTACGAGCACAGATACGCAGTATTTT. Protein product: CASSLPIAGAATSTDTQYF.

This clone was seen only a few times. The chain joins TRBV2 to TRBJ1-5; a weak D match, TRBD1 (6 bases). Trimming cost V 5 bases and J 2 bases, with 10 bases left between them. CDR3 length: 14 amino acids. Germline loops: CDR1 SNHLY, CDR2 FYNNEI. In DNA, the CDR3 is TGTGCCAGCAGTAGGACAGTCGGCAATCAGCCCCAGCATTTT. Its translation is CASSRTVGNQPQHF.

V usage is TRBV7-2 and J usage is TRBJ2-5, with a tentative D call TRBD2 (5 bases). Per the germline V gene, CDR1 is SGHTA and CDR2 is FQGNSA. The CDR3 has 13 amino acids. Trimming took off 3 bases at V and 4 bases at J, with 9 bases between the two ends. CDR3 loop: CASSFGRVETQYF. The CDR3 nucleotides are TGTGCCAGCAGCTTTGGGCGGGTAGAGACCCAGTACTTC. Drawing the rest from reference TRBV7-2 and TRBJ2-5, the complete variable domain is GAGVSQSPSNKVTEKGKDVELRCDPISGHTALYWYRQSLGQGLEFLIYFQGNSAPDKSGLPSDRFSAERTGGSVSTLTIQRTQQEDSAVYLCASSFGRVETQYFGPGTRLLVL.

The rearrangement uses TRBV6-6 and TRBJ2-7; possibly TRBD2 for D (7 bases). The CDR3 contains 16 residues. Trimming left V 0 bases short and J 5 bases short, with 17 bases between. Germline values: CDR1 MNHNY, CDR2 SVGAGI (reference sequence). This CDR3 is CASSYSGGGSSDEQYF. The CDR3 DNA reads TGTGCCAGCAGTTACTCAGGGGGAGGGAGTAGCGACGAGCAGTACTTC.

The rearrangement uses TRBV6-2 or TRBV6-3 and TRBJ2-1; 9 bases align to TRBD2. V lost 2 bases, J lost 4 bases, and 9 bases stayed unmatched. Germline lookup yields CDR1 MNHEY and CDR2 SVGEGT. The CDR3 covers 17 residues. CDR3 region: CASSYGVAGGPYNEQFF. The CDR3 bases are TGTGCCAGCAGTTACGGGGTTGCGGGAGGGCCGTACAATGAGCAGTTCTTC.

This chain connects TRBV29-1 to TRBJ2-5; D is undetermined. V gave up 4 bases and J gave up 1 base, with 10 bases separating them. Germline V gene sequence: CDR1 SQVTM, CDR2 ANQGSEA. The CDR3 loop spans 13 amino acids. The CDR3: CSVVSRFQETQYF. The CDR3 region has the DNA TGCAGCGTTGTAAGTCGGTTCCAAGAGACCCAGTACTTC. Full variable domain (remainder filled in from reference TRBV29-1 and TRBJ2-5): SAVISQKPSRDICQRGTSLTIQCQVDSQVTMMFWYRQQPGQSLTLIATANQGSEATYESGFVIDKFPISRPNLTFSTLTVSNMSPEDSSIYLCSVVSRFQETQYFGPGTRLLVL.

The genes are TRBV19 and TRBJ2-6; possible D gene TRBD1, 6 bases. This CDR3 region has 14 residues. CDR1 and CDR2 (germline): LNHDA, SQIVND (reference sequence). Between the trimmed V and J ends, which lost 9 bases and 2 bases, there was a span of 11 bases. CDR3 sequence (DNA): TGTGCCAGCGTTTGGACAGCTGGGGCCAACGTCCTGACTTTC. This encodes CASVWTAGANVLTF.

The chain has TRBV7-9 and TRBJ1-1, with D possibly being TRBD1 (6 bases). The V gene lost 6 bases and the J gene lost 0 bases, with 11 bases spanning the gap. The CDR3 has 14 residues. Germline-derived CDR1 and CDR2 are SEHNR and FQNEAQ (reference sequence). The CDR3 reads CASRRQEMNTEAFF. As DNA, the CDR3 is TGTGCCAGCAGACGACAGGAGATGAACACTGAAGCTTTCTTT.